Listed below are T cell receptor beta chains from one sample, sequenced in a study of monozygotic twins with inflammatory bowel disease. TCRdb re-called the 5' RACE reads and gives one entry per CDR3 protein, without DNA. Recorded for this sample: about 300,000 distinct CDR3 sequences. Sequencing input: blood. The source of these receptors is a human donor with ulcerative colitis or Crohn's disease, or a healthy co-twin of an affected twin (not recorded which). Both conserved end residues are part of each CDR3. Fields, in order: CDR3 protein, J gene, V gene.

cdr3_aa: CASCFAGSTEAFF
j_call: TRBJ1-1
v_call: TRBV5-1

cdr3_aa: CASSVSRDRGMNTGELFF
j_call: TRBJ2-2
v_call: TRBV9

cdr3_aa: CASSQQPGSYGYTF
j_call: TRBJ1-2
v_call: TRBV5-1

cdr3_aa: CASSSTLGQEYNEQFF
j_call: TRBJ2-1
v_call: TRBV5-5

cdr3_aa: CASSFGKVHEQFF
j_call: TRBJ2-1
v_call: TRBV7-8

cdr3_aa: CASSQVRQEETQYF
j_call: TRBJ2-5
v_call: TRBV4-1

cdr3_aa: CSVNPGQGFEQYF
j_call: TRBJ2-7
v_call: TRBV29-1

cdr3_aa: CASSFLTSGTNNEQFF
j_call: TRBJ2-1
v_call: TRBV5-1

cdr3_aa: CASRPEALGNYEQYF
j_call: TRBJ2-7
v_call: TRBV7-2

cdr3_aa: CASSPQRLAGALNEQFF
j_call: TRBJ2-1
v_call: TRBV12-3/TRBV12-4

cdr3_aa: CATSEGTGRNSPLHF
j_call: TRBJ1-6
v_call: TRBV24-1

cdr3_aa: CASSITGNEQFF
j_call: TRBJ2-1
v_call: TRBV19

cdr3_aa: CASTPRRNTGELFF
j_call: TRBJ2-2
v_call: TRBV6-1

cdr3_aa: CATQFRAGTDTGELFF
j_call: TRBJ2-2
v_call: TRBV12-3/TRBV12-4

cdr3_aa: CASSFSTASIYEQYF
j_call: TRBJ2-7
v_call: TRBV28

cdr3_aa: CASSYGLLLAGEADTQYF
j_call: TRBJ2-3
v_call: TRBV6-5

cdr3_aa: CATSFSGASGRDNEQFF
j_call: TRBJ2-1
v_call: TRBV24-1

cdr3_aa: CASSYSKLLSTDTQYF
j_call: TRBJ2-3
v_call: TRBV6-5

cdr3_aa: CASSQDPGLAGHTGELFF
j_call: TRBJ2-2
v_call: TRBV4-2

cdr3_aa: CASSGMDLNTEAFF
j_call: TRBJ1-1
v_call: TRBV7-2

cdr3_aa: CASSSDRAISEAFF
j_call: TRBJ1-1
v_call: TRBV7-2

cdr3_aa: CASRRGGDSYEQYF
j_call: TRBJ2-7
v_call: TRBV19